These 21 T cell receptor beta chains originate from one sample sequenced in a study of blood T cell repertoires in COVID-19. This table comes from immunoSEQ multiplex PCR, and its TCRdb copy is limited to in-frame clones, with some not included. This table holds around 49,000 clones, about four fifths found once. Source material: peripheral blood. The receptors were sampled from an elderly woman with COVID-19, enrolled during active disease.

The chain recombines TRBV11-1 with TRBJ1-1, with a tentative D call TRBD1 (6 bases). The CDR3 runs 16 residues. The germline gives CDR1 SGHAT, CDR2 FQDESV (reference sequence). V lost 6 bases and J 11 bases, leaving 28 bases between the germline ends. In nucleotides, the CDR3 is TGTGCCAGCAGTCCTCCCGTTCAGGGGCCCTCTGTGGGCGCTTTCTTT. This gives the protein CASSPPVQGPSVGAFF.

The chain recombines TRBV5-4 with TRBJ2-1; D is uncertain. Germline V gene lookup returns CDR1 SGHNT and CDR2 YYREEE (reference sequence). The V end was cut by 1 base, the J end by 8 bases, with 7 bases between. There are 12 residues in the CDR3. The DNA of the CDR3 is TGTGCCAGCAGCTTGCTGGGCGATGAGCAGTTCTTC. Protein: CASSLLGDEQFF.

V usage is TRBV7-6 and J usage is TRBJ1-6, with TRBD1 matching over 9 bases. V dropped 4 bases and J dropped 7; count of bases not matched to a gene: 5. The V gene's germline CDR1 is SGHVS and CDR2 FNYEAQ. This CDR3 is built from 15 residues. This CDR3 is CASSSYRGRNSPLHF. The CDR3 DNA is TGTGCCAGCAGCTCGTACAGGGGGCGGAATTCACCCCTCCACTTT.

This rearrangement joins TRBV27 to TRBJ2-2; the match to TRBD2 covers 7 bases. Germline-derived CDR1 and CDR2 are MNHEY and SMNVEV (reference sequence). Germline trimming cut 6 bases from V and 1 base from J; bases unmatched to any gene: 5. The CDR3 loop spans 15 amino acids. The CDR3 DNA reads as TGTGCCAGCAGGGGGAGCGGGGTGAACACCGGGGAGCTGTTTTTT. Translating gives CASRGSGVNTGELFF.

This rearrangement joins TRBV19 to TRBJ1-5; 9 bases fit TRBD1. The CDR3 loop spans 14 amino acids. Germline V gene sequence: CDR1 LNHDA, CDR2 SQIVND (reference sequence). The trim removed 3 bases at V and 7 bases at J, leaving 4 bases unmatched. CDR3 sequence: CASSIGTGKQPQHF. The CDR3 coding sequence is TGTGCCAGTAGTATCGGGACAGGGAAACAGCCCCAGCATTTT.

This chain connects TRBV18 to TRBJ2-2; D possibly corresponds to TRBD2 (5 bases). Between the trimmed V and J ends, which lost 2 bases and 4 bases, there was a span of 11 bases. This CDR3 is built from 15 residues. Germline lookup yields CDR1 KGHSH and CDR2 LQKENI. CDR3 in amino acids: CASSPRSGGTGELFF. In DNA, the CDR3 is TGTGCCAGCTCACCAAGGAGCGGAGGCACCGGGGAGCTGTTTTTT.

This rearrangement joins TRBV2 to TRBJ2-1, with 14 bases aligning to TRBD2. The germline gives CDR1 SNHLY, CDR2 FYNNEI. This CDR3 region has 18 residues. The V and J ends lost 4 bases and 3 bases, in that order; junction bases with no gene match: 8. This CDR3 is CASSARLAGGIYYNEQFF. The CDR3 nucleotides read TGTGCCAGCAGTGCCAGACTAGCGGGAGGGATCTACTACAATGAGCAGTTCTTC.

This clone was counted a few times. CDR3 amino acids: CASSLFGRGFSGQPQHF. In nucleotides, the CDR3 is TGTGCCAGCAGTTTGTTTGGGAGGGGGTTTTCGGGTCAGCCCCAGCATTTT. The chain has TRBV28 and TRBJ1-5; tentative D call: TRBD1 (6 bases). Trimming pared 3 bases from V and 6 bases from J, leaving 21 bases between. The germline gives CDR1 MDHEN, CDR2 SYDVKM. The CDR3 contains 17 residues.

This rearrangement joins TRBV5-4 to TRBJ2-1; 11 bases fit TRBD1. V was clipped by 0 bases and J by 9 bases; unmatched bases: 5. Germline-derived CDR1 and CDR2 are SGHNT and YYREEE (reference sequence). The CDR3 is 15 amino acids. The CDR3, as DNA: TGTGCCAGCAGCTTGGACTGGACAGGGGGCGGTGAGCAGTTCTTC. It specifies CASSLDWTGGGEQFF.

The chain joins TRBV6-1 to TRBJ1-2; a weak D match, TRBD1 (6 bases). Trimming took 10 bases from V and 0 from J, leaving 15 bases between them. This CDR3 region has 14 residues. CDR1 is MNHNS and CDR2 is SASEGT in the germline V gene. DNA for the CDR3: TGTGCCACCTCACAGGGACTATCTAACTATGGCTACACCTTC. Protein sequence: CATSQGLSNYGYTF.

The chain has TRBV23-1 and TRBJ2-2, with 9 bases fitting TRBD2. TRBV23-1 is an open reading frame, and its role is uncertain. The CDR3 loop spans 15 amino acids. J lost 3 bases, V lost 4 bases, and 3 bases had no gene match. Here the CDR3 DNA reads TGCGCCAGCAGTCTGACTAGCGGAGACACCGGGGAGCTGTTTTTT. Protein product: CASSLTSGDTGELFF.

The J gene is TRBJ2-1, the V gene TRBV3-1 (or the pseudogene TRBV3-2); TRBD1 aligns across 8 bases. Germline V gives CDR1 LGHDT, CDR2 YNNKEL (reference sequence). This CDR3 has 15 residues. The junction had 4 bases not matched to a gene; V was cut back by 2 bases and J by 4 bases. This CDR3 reads CASSQNQGAYNEQFF. The CDR3 DNA sequence: TGTGCCAGCAGCCAAAATCAGGGGGCTTACAATGAGCAGTTCTTC.

This sequence joins TRBV20-1 and TRBJ1-3; D is perhaps TRBD1 (5 bases). Germline loops: CDR1 DFQATT, CDR2 SNEGSKA (reference sequence). The CDR3 extends over 14 amino acids. V lost 3 bases and J 2 bases, leaving 11 bases between the germline ends. CDR3 region: CSASSQQAGNTIYF. CDR3 in DNA: TGCAGTGCTAGTTCCCAACAGGCTGGAAACACCATATATTTT.

This chain links TRBV14 with TRBJ1-2; D not resolved. Looked up from germline, CDR1 is SGHDN and CDR2 is FVKESK. Trimming took 4 bases from V and 4 from J, leaving 10 bases between them. The CDR3 is 13 residues long. CDR3 residues: CASSPMTSYGYTF. The CDR3 DNA follows: TGTGCCAGCAGCCCGATGACAAGCTATGGCTACACCTTC.

On this clone itself: The same CDR3 is also encoded by other DNA sequences in this sample. The gene calls are TRBV19 and TRBJ1-2; D is unresolved. CDR1 LNHDA and CDR2 SQIVND come from the germline V gene (reference sequence). Trimming removed 3 bases from V and 1 base from J, with 6 bases in between. CDR3 size: 13 residues. The CDR3 sequence: CASSMAVNYGYTF. For the CDR3, the DNA is TGTGCCAGTAGTATGGCTGTTAACTATGGCTACACCTTC.

This clone was counted between two and nine times. This chain uses TRBV3-1 (or the pseudogene TRBV3-2) with TRBJ2-6, with D uncertain. V was shortened by 2 bases and J by 0 bases, with 11 bases between the two germline ends. The CDR3 has 17 residues. Germline CDR1 LGHDT, CDR2 YNNKEL (reference sequence). The CDR3 DNA reads TGTGCCAGCAGCCAATATCACACAACCTCTGGGGCCAACGTCCTGACTTTC. As protein: CASSQYHTTSGANVLTF.

The chain links TRBV19 to TRBJ1-3; D not resolved. CDR1 and CDR2 from the germline V gene are LNHDA and SQIVND (reference sequence). V dropped 7 bases and J dropped 0 bases, with 10 bases sitting between them. The CDR3 length is 14 residues. CDR3 bases: TGTGCCAGTAACCGGGGATACTCTGGAAACACCATATATTTT. Its protein product is CASNRGYSGNTIYF.

CDR3 residues: CASSYRSGNTIYF. CDR3 in DNA: TGTGCCAGCAGTTACCGGTCTGGAAACACCATATATTTT. This chain uses TRBV5-6 with TRBJ1-3; D remains ambiguous. The CDR3 runs 13 residues. Between the trimmed V and J ends, which lost 5 bases and 1 base, there was a span of 7 bases. CDR1 and CDR2 from the germline V gene are SGHDT and YYEEEE.

This rearrangement joins TRBV27 to TRBJ2-2; 14 bases are shared with TRBD2. CDR1 is MNHEY and CDR2 is SMNVEV in the germline V gene (reference sequence). Germline trimming cut 6 bases from V and 5 bases from J; bases unmatched to any gene: 5. The CDR3 runs 16 residues. The CDR3 DNA reads TGTGCCAGCAGACCCGGGACTAGCGGGAGTACCGGGGAGCTGTTTTTT. The encoded protein is CASRPGTSGSTGELFF.

This chain uses TRBV7-2 with TRBJ2-3, with a possible D match to TRBD2 (6 bases). This CDR3 spans 16 amino acids. CDR1 and CDR2 (germline): SGHTA, FQGNSA. V lost 2 bases, J lost 4 bases, and 16 bases lay in between. For the CDR3, the DNA is TGTGCCAGCAGCTTATTGGAGGGAGGTTCCGCAGATACGCAGTATTTT. It codes for CASSLLEGGSADTQYF.

The rearrangement joins TRBV6-5 to TRBJ2-1; maybe TRBD1 (6 bases). The CDR3 contains 15 residues. V was pared by 5 bases and J by 0 bases, with 11 bases between. The germline V gene has CDR1 MNHEY and CDR2 SVGAGI. CDR3 loop: CASSPGASSYNEQFF. In nucleotides, the CDR3 is TGTGCCAGCAGTCCAGGGGCGTCCTCCTACAATGAGCAGTTCTTC.